This entry is about one TCR beta chain. CDR3 length: 14 amino acids. The V and J ends lost 6 bases and 2 bases respectively, with 14 bases between them. Germline CDR1 and CDR2: SGHAT and FQNNGV. These data originate in a study of T-cell memory formation after mild COVID-19. One entry per CDR3 protein results from TCRdb running MiXCR on the 5' RACE reads. The table lists tens of thousands of distinct CDR3 sequences, 16% of them singletons. The receptor was derived from an adult woman who had mild COVID-19 (a few samples of this study predate the infection). Cell type and time point are not known. The V call is TRBV11-2, the J call TRBJ2-7; weak D call: TRBD1 (6 bases). Source material: PBMCs or a T cell subset sorted from them (not recorded which). CDR3 DNA sequence: TGTGCCAGCAGGGAAGACAGGCTCGCCTACGAGCAGTACTTC. Protein product: CASREDRLAYEQYF.